This T cell receptor beta chain was retrieved from a study of shared clonotypes between healthy human individuals. Deep-level running was used for the assay. Data came from immunoSEQ multiplex PCR; TCRdb stores just in-frame clones and leaves some out. The repertoire includes 2 million to 3 million clones, around nine tenths of them detected once, and 0.14% sits in the top ten. The investigators split CD4+ cells into a CD45RA+ naive subset and a CD45RA-negative memory subset. The germline V and J ends were trimmed by 3 bases and 3 bases, with 17 bases remaining between them. CDR3 size: 16 residues. CDR1 is KGHSH, CDR2 LQKENI, per germline.

This chain links TRBV18 with TRBJ2-5, with D possibly being TRBD1 or TRBD2 (5 bases each). The receptor's source is a man aged 18 to 30 in good health. Sequenced material: naive CD4+ T cells sorted from blood. Subset reported: CD45RA+ positively selected. The DNA of the CDR3 is TGTGCCAGCTCACCCCTGACCGGGGCGTCGGAAGAGACCCAGTACTTC. It codes for CASSPLTGASEETQYF.